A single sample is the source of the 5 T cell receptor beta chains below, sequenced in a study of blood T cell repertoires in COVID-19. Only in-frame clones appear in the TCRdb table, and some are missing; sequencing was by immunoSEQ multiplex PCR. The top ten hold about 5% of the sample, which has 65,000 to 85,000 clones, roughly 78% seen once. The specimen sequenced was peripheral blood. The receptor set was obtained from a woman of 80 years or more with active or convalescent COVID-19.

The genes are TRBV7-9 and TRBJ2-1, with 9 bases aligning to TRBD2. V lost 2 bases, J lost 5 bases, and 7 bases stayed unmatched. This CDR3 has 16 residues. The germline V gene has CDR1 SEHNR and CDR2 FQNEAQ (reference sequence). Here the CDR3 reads CASSLILAGFDNEQFF. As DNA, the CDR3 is TGTGCCAGCAGCTTAATCCTAGCGGGATTTGACAATGAGCAGTTCTTC.

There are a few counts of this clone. As DNA, the CDR3 is TGTGCCAGCAGTGAAGTGGGGGCCACTGAAGCTTTCTTT. Its translation: CASSEVGATEAFF. The chain combines TRBV2 with TRBJ1-1; D perhaps matches TRBD1 (6 bases). CDR3 length: 13 residues. Germline lookup yields CDR1 SNHLY and CDR2 FYNNEI. V was clipped by 1 base and J by 4 bases, with 7 bases between them. Complete variable domain (other parts from reference TRBV2 and TRBJ1-1): EPEVTQTPSHQVTQMGQEVILRCVPISNHLYFYWYRQILGQKVEFLVSFYNNEISEKSEIFDDQFSVERPDGSNFTLKIRSTKLEDSAMYFCASSEVGATEAFFGQGTRLTVV.

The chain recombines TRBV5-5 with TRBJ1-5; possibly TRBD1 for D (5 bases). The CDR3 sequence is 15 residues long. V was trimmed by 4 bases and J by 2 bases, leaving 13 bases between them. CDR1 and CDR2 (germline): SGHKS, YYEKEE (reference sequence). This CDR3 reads CASSRDGGGNQPQHF. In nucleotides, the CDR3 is TGTGCCAGCAGCAGGGACGGCGGGGGCAATCAGCCCCAGCATTTT.

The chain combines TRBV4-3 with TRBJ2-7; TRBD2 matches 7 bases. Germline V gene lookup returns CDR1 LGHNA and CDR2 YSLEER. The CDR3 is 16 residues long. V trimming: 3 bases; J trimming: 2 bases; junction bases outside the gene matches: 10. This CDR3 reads CASSHGGTGTPYEQYF. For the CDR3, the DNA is TGCGCCAGCAGCCACGGGGGGACCGGCACGCCCTACGAGCAGTACTTC.

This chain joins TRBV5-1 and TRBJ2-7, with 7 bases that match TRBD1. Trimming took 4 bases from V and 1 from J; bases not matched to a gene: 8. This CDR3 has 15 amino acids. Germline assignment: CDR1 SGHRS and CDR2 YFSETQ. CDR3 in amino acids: CASSDPRQGSYEQYF. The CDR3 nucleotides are TGCGCCAGCAGCGACCCGAGACAGGGTTCCTACGAGCAGTACTTC.